This is a list of T cell receptor beta chains from one sample in a study of shared T cell receptors in the human thymus. The assay was immunoSEQ multiplex PCR, and TCRdb's table has in-frame clones only and misses some. The repertoire consists of approximately 580,000 clones, with about 80% occurring once and the leading ten covering more than 0.01%. Separately, the same data were catalogued under a study of human thymus T cells.

The material sequenced was thymocytes. The receptors were gathered from a boy under two years old with a congenital heart defect. The CDR3 runs from the conserved cysteine through the conserved F or W. Fields, in order: D gene, J gene, V gene, clone size, CDR3 protein, CDR3 DNA. The D gene is left open where the match is weak. Some rows have no size entry. The others give once, few or many, or a class for an expanded clone.

d_gene: NA
j_gene: TRBJ1-1
v_gene: TRBV6-6
abundance: NA
CDR3aa: CASSYSGQSRDTEAFF
CDR3nt: TGTGCCAGCAGTTACTCCGGACAGTCAAGGGACACTGAAGCTTTCTTT

d_gene: TRBD2
j_gene: TRBJ2-1
v_gene: TRBV27
abundance: NA
CDR3aa: CASSLWLAGGPRYNEQFF
CDR3nt: TGTGCCAGCAGTTTATGGCTAGCGGGAGGGCCGCGGTACAATGAGCAGTTCTTC

d_gene: NA
j_gene: TRBJ2-1
v_gene: TRBV30
abundance: once
CDR3aa: CAWSVGGRGDNEQFF
CDR3nt: TGTGCCTGGAGTGTGGGAGGGAGGGGGGACAATGAGCAGTTCTTC

d_gene: TRBD2
j_gene: TRBJ2-3
v_gene: TRBV5-1
abundance: NA
CDR3aa: CASSLGGLEVGPDTQYF
CDR3nt: TGCGCCAGCAGCTTGGGGGGACTAGAAGTGGGGCCAGATACGCAGTATTTT

d_gene: TRBD2
j_gene: TRBJ2-7
v_gene: TRBV20-1
abundance: NA
CDR3aa: CSAQRGEQYF
CDR3nt: TGCAGTGCACAGCGGGGGGAGCAGTACTTC

d_gene: NA
j_gene: TRBJ2-7
v_gene: TRBV7-9
abundance: NA
CDR3aa: CASSYSGDRALYEQYF
CDR3nt: TGTGCCAGCAGCTATAGCGGGGACAGGGCCCTCTACGAGCAGTACTTC

d_gene: TRBD1
j_gene: TRBJ1-1
v_gene: TRBV5-6
abundance: NA
CDR3aa: CASSSPGQANTEAFF
CDR3nt: TGTGCCAGCAGCTCCCCGGGACAGGCGAACACTGAAGCTTTCTTT

d_gene: TRBD2
j_gene: TRBJ2-1
v_gene: TRBV9
abundance: NA
CDR3aa: CASSLRAGTSGLSSYNEQFF
CDR3nt: TGTGCCAGCAGCCTTAGGGCAGGGACTAGCGGACTTAGCTCCTACAATGAGCAGTTCTTC

d_gene: NA
j_gene: TRBJ2-1
v_gene: TRBV23-1
abundance: NA
CDR3aa: CASSQPQITGCYNEQFF
CDR3nt: TGCGCCAGCAGTCAACCCCAAATTACGGGATGCTACAATGAGCAGTTCTTC

d_gene: NA
j_gene: TRBJ1-2
v_gene: TRBV7-4
abundance: NA
CDR3aa: CASSYPWAGPGYTF
CDR3nt: TGTGCCAGCAGCTACCCTTGGGCCGGCCCAGGCTACACCTTC

d_gene: TRBD1
j_gene: TRBJ1-1
v_gene: TRBV2
abundance: NA
CDR3aa: CASSVTGLSEAFF
CDR3nt: TGTGCCAGCAGTGTGACAGGGCTCTCTGAAGCTTTCTTT

d_gene: TRBD1
j_gene: TRBJ2-7
v_gene: TRBV23-1
abundance: NA
CDR3aa: CASSRGPGQGSYEQYF
CDR3nt: TGCGCCAGCAGTCGCGGTCCGGGACAGGGTTCCTACGAGCAGTACTTC

d_gene: TRBD2
j_gene: TRBJ2-1
v_gene: TRBV5-8
abundance: NA
CDR3aa: CASSLVSSGRGRGNEQFF
CDR3nt: TGTGCCAGCAGCTTGGTTAGTAGCGGGAGGGGAAGAGGCAATGAGCAGTTCTTC

d_gene: TRBD1
j_gene: TRBJ2-7
v_gene: TRBV6-5
abundance: few
CDR3aa: CASSHTRTGSYEQYF
CDR3nt: TGTGCCAGCAGTCACACGAGGACAGGGTCCTACGAGCAGTACTTC

d_gene: TRBD1
j_gene: TRBJ2-4
v_gene: TRBV18
abundance: NA
CDR3aa: CASSSPPGQGKNIQYF
CDR3nt: TGTGCCAGCTCATCTCCGCCGGGACAGGGGAAAAACATTCAGTACTTC

d_gene: TRBD2
j_gene: TRBJ2-1
v_gene: TRBV6-6
abundance: NA
CDR3aa: CASSSRTSGGNNEQFF
CDR3nt: TGTGCCAGCAGTTCTCGGACTAGCGGGGGGAACAATGAGCAGTTCTTC

d_gene: NA
j_gene: TRBJ2-7
v_gene: TRBV2
abundance: NA
CDR3aa: CASSGRTGSYEQYF
CDR3nt: TGTGCCAGCAGTGGAAGAACAGGAAGCTACGAGCAGTACTTC

d_gene: TRBD1
j_gene: TRBJ2-7
v_gene: TRBV6-1
abundance: NA
CDR3aa: CASSDRDSHEQYF
CDR3nt: TGTGCCAGCAGTGACCGGGACAGCCACGAGCAGTACTTC

d_gene: TRBD2
j_gene: TRBJ2-1
v_gene: TRBV28
abundance: NA
CDR3aa: CASSLCKGSGASSYNEQFF
CDR3nt: TGTGCCAGCAGTTTATGCAAGGGGAGCGGGGCCAGCTCCTACAATGAGCAGTTCTTC

d_gene: TRBD2
j_gene: TRBJ2-3
v_gene: TRBV27
abundance: NA
CDR3aa: CASSKRASGRGTDTQYF
CDR3nt: TGTGCCAGCAGTAAACGGGCTAGCGGGAGGGGCACAGATACGCAGTATTTT

d_gene: TRBD1
j_gene: TRBJ1-2
v_gene: TRBV28
abundance: NA
CDR3aa: CASSLTAGTGGYTF
CDR3nt: TGTGCCAGCAGCCTCACCGCCGGGACAGGCGGCTACACCTTC

d_gene: NA
j_gene: TRBJ2-1
v_gene: TRBV6-4
abundance: NA
CDR3aa: CASSDQGQQFF
CDR3nt: TGTGCCAGCAGTGACCAGGGCCAGCAGTTCTTC

d_gene: TRBD1
j_gene: TRBJ2-1
v_gene: TRBV9
abundance: NA
CDR3aa: CASSVLPGQGSNEQFF
CDR3nt: TGTGCCAGCAGCGTCCTCCCGGGACAGGGGAGCAATGAGCAGTTCTTC

d_gene: TRBD2
j_gene: TRBJ2-1
v_gene: TRBV6-6
abundance: NA
CDR3aa: CASSYGLAGYNEQFF
CDR3nt: TGTGCCAGCAGTTACGGGCTAGCGGGTTACAATGAGCAGTTCTTC

d_gene: TRBD1
j_gene: TRBJ2-1
v_gene: TRBV14
abundance: NA
CDR3aa: CASSQLQGAGLTEQFF
CDR3nt: TGTGCCAGCAGCCAACTACAGGGGGCTGGTTTGACTGAGCAGTTCTTC

d_gene: TRBD1
j_gene: TRBJ2-7
v_gene: TRBV10-3
abundance: NA
CDR3aa: CAISGNRDRAFYEQYF
CDR3nt: TGTGCCATCAGTGGAAACCGGGACAGGGCTTTCTACGAGCAGTACTTC

d_gene: NA
j_gene: TRBJ1-1
v_gene: TRBV30
abundance: few
CDR3aa: CAWNTRTEGMNTEAFF
CDR3nt: TGTGCCTGGAACACAAGGACAGAAGGGATGAACACTGAAGCTTTCTTT

d_gene: NA
j_gene: TRBJ2-5
v_gene: TRBV5-6
abundance: NA
CDR3aa: CASSTPREGSQETQYF
CDR3nt: TGTGCCAGCAGCACCCCCAGGGAAGGGTCACAAGAGACCCAGTACTTC

d_gene: NA
j_gene: TRBJ1-4
v_gene: TRBV5-6
abundance: NA
CDR3aa: CASSLAGWAEKLFF
CDR3nt: TGTGCCAGCAGCTTGGCAGGGTGGGCTGAAAAACTGTTTTTT

d_gene: TRBD2
j_gene: TRBJ2-3
v_gene: TRBV11-3
abundance: once
CDR3aa: CASNLAQREGVADTQYF
CDR3nt: TGTGCCAGCAACTTAGCACAGCGGGAGGGGGTTGCAGATACGCAGTATTTT

d_gene: NA
j_gene: TRBJ2-4
v_gene: TRBV11-2
abundance: NA
CDR3aa: CASSLGFEDRKNIQYF
CDR3nt: TGTGCCAGCAGCTTAGGTTTCGAGGACAGAAAAAACATTCAGTACTTC

d_gene: TRBD2
j_gene: TRBJ2-3
v_gene: TRBV30
abundance: NA
CDR3aa: CAWSEREGADTQYF
CDR3nt: TGTGCCTGGAGTGAGCGGGAGGGCGCAGATACGCAGTATTTT

d_gene: NA
j_gene: TRBJ2-5
v_gene: TRBV27
abundance: NA
CDR3aa: CAARSYQETQYF
CDR3nt: TGTGCCGCCCGTAGCTACCAAGAGACCCAGTACTTC

d_gene: TRBD2
j_gene: TRBJ2-7
v_gene: TRBV23-1
abundance: once
CDR3aa: CASSQSGTTYEQYF
CDR3nt: TGCGCCAGCAGTCAAAGCGGGACCACCTACGAGCAGTACTTC

d_gene: TRBD1
j_gene: TRBJ2-3
v_gene: TRBV7-3
abundance: NA
CDR3aa: CAGTKPGTGSDTQYF
CDR3nt: TGTGCCGGAACAAAACCCGGGACAGGGTCCGATACGCAGTATTTT

d_gene: TRBD2
j_gene: TRBJ2-7
v_gene: TRBV19
abundance: NA
CDR3aa: CASTSPGGRADEQYF
CDR3nt: TGTGCCAGTACCTCACCCGGCGGGAGGGCCGACGAGCAGTACTTC

d_gene: TRBD2
j_gene: TRBJ2-1
v_gene: TRBV5-1
abundance: few
CDR3aa: CASSLARFLAGAGNEQFF
CDR3nt: TGCGCCAGCAGCTTGGCTCGGTTCTTAGCGGGAGCTGGCAATGAGCAGTTCTTC

d_gene: NA
j_gene: TRBJ1-1
v_gene: TRBV5-5
abundance: NA
CDR3aa: CASSLGAARQRNTEAFF
CDR3nt: TGTGCCAGCAGCCTAGGGGCTGCCCGACAGAGGAACACTGAAGCTTTCTTT

d_gene: NA
j_gene: TRBJ2-7
v_gene: TRBV27
abundance: few
CDR3aa: CASSLGLAVNYEQYF
CDR3nt: TGTGCCAGCAGTTTAGGTCTGGCCGTGAACTACGAGCAGTACTTC

d_gene: NA
j_gene: TRBJ2-7
v_gene: TRBV11-3
abundance: NA
CDR3aa: CASSLSSYEQYF
CDR3nt: TGTGCCAGCAGCTTATCTAGCTACGAGCAGTACTTC